The 27 T cell receptor beta chains given below trace back to one sample, sequenced in a study of T cells in Graves' hyperthyroidism and ophthalmopathy. TCR beta CDR3 regions were amplified from RNA. A first-round RT-PCR of the TCR CDR3 used the HTBI primer set. TCRdb re-derived calls from the multiplex PCR reads in MiXCR, one entry per CDR3 protein. The top ten clones hold about 41% of a sample with about 200,000 distinct CDR3 sequences, approximately 16% of them seen once. Sequenced input: blood. The receptors come from a man in his forties or fifties with Graves' hyperthyroidism.

This clonotype has a single count. One junction end disagrees with the germline gene, perhaps due to a read error. The gene calls are TRBV5-1 and TRBJ2-7; D possibly uses TRBD1 or TRBD2 (6 bases each). This CDR3 comprises 14 residues. The germline gives CDR1 SGHRS, CDR2 YFSETQ. The CDR3 here is CANSAGPGVSEQYF. As DNA, the CDR3 is TGCGCCAACAGCGCGGGGCCAGGGGTGAGCGAGCAGTACTTC. Full variable domain (outside the CDR3, taken from reference TRBV5-1 and TRBJ2-7): KAGVTQTPRYLIKTRGQQVTLSCSPISGHRSVSWYQQTPGQGLQFLFEYFSETQRNKGNFPGRFSGRQFSNSRSEMNVSTLELGDSALYLCANSAGPGVSEQYFGPGTRLTVT.

Comments on this clonotype: A much larger clone differs by one base, so this may be a read error. The chain has TRBV4-3 and TRBJ1-1; the match to TRBD1 covers 7 bases. The germline CDR1 and CDR2 sequences are LGHNA and YSLEER. The CDR3 consists of 14 residues. The CDR3 DNA follows: TGCACCAGCAGCCAAGATACAGGGGCTACTGAAGCTTTCTTT. Translating gives CTSSQDTGATEAFF.

This clonotype was counted at least ten times. The chain uses TRBV6-1 and TRBJ2-3; TRBD2 agrees at 11 bases. Germline assignment: CDR1 MNHNS and CDR2 SASEGT. J lost 6 bases, V lost 5 bases, and 10 bases had no gene match. CDR3 size: 16 residues. CDR3 bases: TGTGCCAGCAGTTCACTACTAGCGGGGGAGGGGGATACGCAGTATTTT. Translated: CASSSLLAGEGDTQYF.

There are many counts of this clonotype. The chain links TRBV28 to TRBJ1-1; D possibly corresponds to TRBD1 (5 bases). V was clipped by 2 bases and J by 5 bases, with 21 bases between them. Germline V gives CDR1 MDHEN, CDR2 SYDVKM. CDR3 size: 17 residues. The CDR3 DNA sequence: TGTGCCAGCAGTTTAATGTCTTTGGGATTGAGGGGTACTGAAGCTTTCTTT. Protein: CASSLMSLGLRGTEAFF.

This clonotype showed up many times. V usage is TRBV2 and J usage is TRBJ2-7; perhaps TRBD2 as D (6 bases). Trimming took off 3 bases at V and 4 bases at J, with 10 bases between the two ends. The CDR3 totals 13 residues. Per the germline V gene, CDR1 is SNHLY and CDR2 is FYNNEI. CDR3 amino acids: CASSEEGWYEQYF. CDR3 bases: TGTGCCAGCAGTGAGGAGGGTTGGTACGAGCAGTACTTC.

In this sample, this clonotype turned up many times. The V call is TRBV5-8, the J call TRBJ1-1; D is undetermined. The V end lost 5 bases, the J end lost 1 base, and 9 bases lay between the germline ends. Per the germline V gene, CDR1 is SGHTS and CDR2 is YDEGEE. The CDR3 consists of 13 residues. Here the CDR3 DNA reads TGTGCCAGCAGTTCCCAGCCGAACACTGAAGCTTTCTTT. Amino acid sequence: CASSSQPNTEAFF.

This clonotype was seen many times. This rearrangement joins TRBV19 to TRBJ2-3; 7 bases map to TRBD2. The germline V gene has CDR1 LNHDA and CDR2 SQIVND (reference sequence). CDR3 length equals 14 residues. Germline trimming cut 6 bases from V and 6 bases from J; bases unmatched to any gene: 9. The CDR3 loop is CASSSTGGGDTQYF. CDR3 nucleotide sequence: TGTGCCAGTAGCTCAACGGGGGGAGGGGATACGCAGTATTTT.

J is TRBJ2-5 and V is TRBV28; 9 bases match TRBD2. The CDR3 runs 14 residues. V lost 6 bases to trimming and J lost 5 bases; unmatched junction nucleotides: 7. Germline V gives CDR1 MDHEN, CDR2 SYDVKM. This CDR3 is CASSFAGGPETQYF. The CDR3 DNA reads TGTGCCAGCAGCTTCGCGGGAGGGCCGGAGACCCAGTACTTC.

The chain uses TRBV2 and TRBJ2-5, with 10 bases fitting TRBD2. The CDR3 extends over 13 amino acids. Unmatched junction bases numbered 0, after V lost 3 bases and J lost 5 bases. Germline-derived CDR1 and CDR2 are SNHLY and FYNNEI. The CDR3 spells CASSEGLAETQYF. The CDR3 coding sequence is TGTGCCAGCAGTGAGGGACTAGCGGAGACCCAGTACTTC.

The sample holds many counts of this clonotype. V gene TRBV7-2 combines with J gene TRBJ1-1; D possibly corresponds to TRBD1 (5 bases). Germline lookup yields CDR1 SGHTA and CDR2 FQGNSA. The V end was cut by 5 bases, the J end by 4 bases, with 14 bases between. CDR3 length: 14 residues. The CDR3 DNA sequence: TGTGCCAGCAGCCAACCAGGGTTACGCACTGAAGCTTTCTTT. This codes for CASSQPGLRTEAFF.

There are many counts of this clonotype. The chain recombines TRBV18 with TRBJ1-1; D may be TRBD1 (5 bases). V was clipped by 5 bases and J by 6 bases, with 13 bases between them. Looked up from germline, CDR1 is KGHSH and CDR2 is LQKENI. The length of the CDR3 is 13 residues. CDR3: CASSEGSGAEAFF. DNA for the CDR3: TGTGCCAGCTCAGAGGGGTCGGGAGCTGAAGCTTTCTTT.

Note on this clonotype: This may be a read error: a much more frequent sequence differs by one nucleotide. The V call is TRBV20-1, the J call TRBJ1-2; D unresolved. Per germline, CDR1 DFQATT and CDR2 SNEGSKA (reference sequence). Trimming cost V 0 bases and J 2 bases, with 13 bases left between them. This CDR3 contains 15 residues. The CDR3 is CSARDPRVGNYGYTF. As DNA, the CDR3 is TGCAGTGCTAGAGATCCAAGGGTGGGGAACTATGGCTACACCTTC.

This clonotype has ten or more counts. This CDR3 reads CASTSYGPRYEQYF. CDR3 DNA: TGTGCCAGCACCTCTTATGGGCCGAGATACGAGCAGTACTTC. The rearrangement links TRBV12-3 or TRBV12-4 to TRBJ2-7; D not certain. The CDR3 has 14 amino acids. With 7 bases removed from V and 4 bases from J, the gap between germline ends came to 17 bases.

Ten or more counts support this clonotype. This chain joins TRBV11-2 and TRBJ2-1, with unresolved D. Trimming removed 0 bases at V and 3 bases at J, with 9 bases between. CDR3 length equals 15 residues. From germline, CDR1 is SGHAT and CDR2 FQNNGV. The CDR3 here is CASSLDRGDYNEQFF. CDR3 in DNA: TGTGCCAGCAGCTTAGATCGTGGGGACTACAATGAGCAGTTCTTC.

This clonotype came up many times. The chain employs TRBV4-2 and TRBJ2-4, with 12 bases that match TRBD2. J was trimmed by 5 bases and V by 3 bases; bases with no gene match: 5. CDR3 length equals 16 residues. CDR1 and CDR2 from the germline V gene are LGHNA and YNFKEQ. The CDR3 is CASSQLAGGHENIQYF. CDR3 bases: TGTGCCAGCAGCCAGCTAGCGGGGGGGCATGAAAACATTCAGTACTTC.

At least ten counts were recorded for this clonotype. This chain connects TRBV7-8 to TRBJ1-4; D not certain. Trimming left V 3 bases short and J 8 bases short, with 19 bases between. The CDR3 is made up of 16 amino acids. Germline CDR1 SGHVS, CDR2 FQNEAQ. CDR3 nucleotides: TGTGCCAGCAGCTTGGCAGGTCCCCAAAGCGTCGAAAAACTGTTTTTT. Its protein is CASSLAGPQSVEKLFF.

The V gene is TRBV2, the J gene TRBJ2-2, with TRBD1 matching over 8 bases. The CDR3 contains 15 residues. Germline V gene sequence: CDR1 SNHLY, CDR2 FYNNEI. With 6 bases clipped from V and 4 bases from J, the junction kept 7 bases outside the gene matches. This CDR3 reads CASRAGTGITGELFF. The DNA of the CDR3 is TGTGCCAGCAGGGCCGGGACAGGAATCACCGGGGAGCTGTTTTTT. Filled out from reference TRBV2 and TRBJ2-2, the complete variable domain reads EPEVTQTPSHQVTQMGQEVILRCVPISNHLYFYWYRQILGQKVEFLVSFYNNEISEKSEIFDDQFSVERPDGSNFTLKIRSTKLEDSAMYFCASRAGTGITGELFFGEGSRLTVL.

The V call is TRBV7-3, the J call TRBJ2-4; D perhaps matches TRBD1 (6 bases). CDR1 and CDR2 from the germline V gene are SGHTA and FQGTGA. CDR3 size: 14 residues. V lost 2 bases and J lost 7, with 12 bases in between. The CDR3 spells CASSLEGGENIQYF. The CDR3 bases are TGTGCCAGCAGCTTAGAAGGGGGTGAGAACATTCAGTACTTC.

This clonotype was counted at least ten times. This chain uses TRBV6-1 with TRBJ2-5; D remains ambiguous. The CDR3 spans 15 residues. Germline lookup yields CDR1 MNHNS and CDR2 SASEGT. V was cut by 6 bases and J by 4 bases, with 18 bases left in between. The CDR3 DNA is TGTGCCAGCAGCTATTCCTTCGCCTCACGAGAGACCCAGTACTTC. Translating gives CASSYSFASRETQYF.

This clonotype was recorded at least ten times. The chain combines TRBV20-1 with TRBJ2-3; TRBD1 aligns across 9 bases. Trimming cost V 3 bases and J 2 bases; bases outside gene matches: 12. The CDR3 is made up of 17 amino acids. Per germline, CDR1 DFQATT and CDR2 SNEGSKA (reference sequence). The CDR3 DNA follows: TGCAGTGCTAGGAGTACAGGGGGCGGGGGCATCACAGATACGCAGTATTTT. Translating it yields CSARSTGGGGITDTQYF.

This clonotype was seen ten or more times. J is TRBJ2-7 and V is TRBV3-1; D tentatively reads TRBD1 or TRBD2 (6 bases each). The CDR3 runs to 15 residues. The germline V gene has CDR1 LGHDT and CDR2 YNNKEL (reference sequence). Trimming took 5 bases from V and 0 from J, leaving 14 bases between them. The CDR3 sequence is CASSDRPGASYEQYF. The DNA for the CDR3 is TGTGCCAGCAGCGACCGTCCGGGGGCCTCCTACGAGCAGTACTTC.

This clonotype was recorded at least ten times. The J gene is TRBJ2-7, the V gene TRBV20-1; 7 bases align to TRBD1. The germline gives CDR1 DFQATT, CDR2 SNEGSKA (reference sequence). This CDR3 is built from 13 residues. The trim removed 3 bases at V and 4 bases at J, leaving 6 bases unmatched. As DNA, the CDR3 is TGCAGTGCTAGTACAGGGGTTAGTTACGAGCAGTACTTC. This gives the protein CSASTGVSYEQYF.

This clonotype was picked up many times. The genes are TRBV24-1 and TRBJ1-5; the D gene is possibly TRBD1 (5 bases). In germline, CDR1 is KGHDR, CDR2 SFDVKD. The CDR3 is made up of 14 amino acids. Between the trimmed V and J ends, which lost 3 bases and 5 bases, there was a span of 10 bases. CDR3 in DNA: TGTGCCACCAGTGATAATACAGGTTATCAGCCCCAGCATTTT. Its protein product is CATSDNTGYQPQHF.

This clonotype occurred many times. This chain connects TRBV28 to TRBJ1-2; a weak D match, TRBD1 (5 bases). The CDR3 runs to 14 residues. Germline V CDR1 and CDR2: MDHEN, SYDVKM. The V end was cut by 2 bases, the J end by 7 bases, with 14 bases between. The CDR3 sequence is CASSLRGPGVGYTF. The CDR3 DNA reads TGTGCCAGCAGTTTAAGAGGGCCGGGGGTTGGCTACACCTTC.

This clonotype has just a few counts. This chain links TRBV5-1 with TRBJ2-2, with D perhaps TRBD1 or TRBD2 (5 bases each). The CDR3 runs to 13 residues. Germline values: CDR1 SGHRS, CDR2 YFSETQ. The germline V and J ends were trimmed by 0 bases and 11 bases, with 11 bases remaining between them. CDR3 residues: CASSLGGWTELFF. As DNA, the CDR3 is TGCGCCAGCAGCTTGGGGGGGTGGACAGAGCTGTTTTTT.

The sample holds a few counts of this clonotype. The V call is TRBV4-3, the J call TRBJ2-1; D is unclear. The germline gives CDR1 LGHNA, CDR2 YSLEER. V was cut by 4 bases and J by 8 bases, with 18 bases left in between. The CDR3 length is 15 residues. CDR3 in amino acids: CASSLEKVPTDEQFF. As DNA, the CDR3 is TGCGCCAGCAGCCTAGAGAAAGTCCCTACAGATGAGCAGTTCTTC.

This clonotype was counted a few times. The chain links TRBV6-1 to TRBJ1-6; the D gene is possibly TRBD1 (5 bases). The CDR3 runs 15 residues. V was pared by 6 bases and J by 4 bases, with 13 bases between. The germline V gene has CDR1 MNHNS and CDR2 SASEGT. The CDR3: CASRLPGLYNSPLHF. The CDR3 DNA reads as TGTGCCAGCAGGCTTCCGGGACTGTATAATTCACCCCTCCACTTT.